The count of the clone carrying this TCR beta chain is one. TCRdb keeps only in-frame clones here, not all; method: immunoSEQ multiplex PCR. The table records approximately 290,000 clones, approximately 85% of them present only once. This specimen comes from a study of blood T cell repertoires in COVID-19. The overall study: The analysed material was cDNA or gDNA that came from T cells, B-cell-depleted T cells, or PBMCs.

After removal of 5 bases from V and 2 bases from J, the junction contained 6 bases not matched to a gene. The CDR3 totals 16 residues. Germline CDR1 SGHAT, CDR2 FQNNGV. The receptor was derived from a woman under 40 who had recovered from COVID-19. The sequenced material came from PBMCs or T cells enriched from blood (not recorded which). This chain links TRBV11-2 with TRBJ2-7; 13 bases line up with TRBD2. CDR3 amino acids: CASSPRLAGGPYEQYF. CDR3 bases: TGTGCCAGCAGCCCCCGACTAGCGGGGGGCCCCTACGAGCAGTACTTC.